This TCR beta chain was retrieved from a study of blood T cells in healthy people across ages. Notes on the study in general: Compared with aged donors, long-lived donors showed fewer expanded clones, suggesting selection.

Using a J-beta primer mix together with a sample-barcoded 5' primer, a second PCR was run for roughly 7 to 12 cycles. MiXCR was run by TCRdb on the 5' RACE reads, yielding one entry per CDR3 protein. The repertoire holds hundreds of thousands of distinct CDR3 sequences, with approximately 50% as singletons. This clonotype came up a few times. As yet, its antigen is unknown. Germline V gene data show CDR1 as SQVTM and CDR2 as ANQGSEA. The CDR3 spans 14 residues. Trimming stripped 3 bases from V and 3 bases from J, with 14 bases between. Total RNA extraction produced at least 5 micrograms (per sample) for the study.

Source material: blood. This clonotype originated in a woman aged 55-75 years in good health. J is TRBJ1-1 and V is TRBV29-1; perhaps TRBD1 as D (5 bases). CDR3 residues: CSVDMAGQDTEAFF. For the CDR3, the DNA is TGCAGCGTTGATATGGCAGGGCAGGACACTGAAGCTTTCTTT.